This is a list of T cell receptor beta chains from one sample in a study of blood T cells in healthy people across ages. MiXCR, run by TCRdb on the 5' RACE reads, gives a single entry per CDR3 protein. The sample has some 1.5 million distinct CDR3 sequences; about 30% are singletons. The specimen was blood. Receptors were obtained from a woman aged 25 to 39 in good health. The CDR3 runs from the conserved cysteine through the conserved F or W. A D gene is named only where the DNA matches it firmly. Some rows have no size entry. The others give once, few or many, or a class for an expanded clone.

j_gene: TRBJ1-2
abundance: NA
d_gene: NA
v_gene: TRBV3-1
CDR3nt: TGTGCCAGCAGCCACCTGGACACCTCAGGGTTGGGCTACACCTTC
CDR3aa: CASSHLDTSGLGYTF

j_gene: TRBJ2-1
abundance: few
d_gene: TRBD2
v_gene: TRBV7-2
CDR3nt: TGTGCCAGCAGCTTAAATAGCGGGAGCGTCTATGAGCAGTTCTTC
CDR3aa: CASSLNSGSVYEQFF

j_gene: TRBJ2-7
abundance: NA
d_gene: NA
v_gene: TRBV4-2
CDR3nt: TGTGCCAGCAGACCGGACTACAGCTCCTACAATGAGCAGTACTTC
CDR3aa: CASRPDYSSYNEQYF

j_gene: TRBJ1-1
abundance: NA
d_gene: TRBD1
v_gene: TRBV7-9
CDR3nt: TGTGCCAGCAGCCCCCGGACAGGGAAGGGCACTGAAGCTTTCTTT
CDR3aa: CASSPRTGKGTEAFF

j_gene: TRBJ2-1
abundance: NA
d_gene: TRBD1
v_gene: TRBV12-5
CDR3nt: TGTGCTAGTGGTTGGGACAGGGGATACAATGAGCAGTTCTTC
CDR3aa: CASGWDRGYNEQFF

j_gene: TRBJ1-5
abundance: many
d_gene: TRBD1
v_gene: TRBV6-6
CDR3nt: TGTGCCAGCAGTACGACAGGGAACAATCAGCCCCAGCATTTT
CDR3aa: CASSTTGNNQPQHF

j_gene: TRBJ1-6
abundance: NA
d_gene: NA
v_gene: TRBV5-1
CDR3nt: TGCGCCAGCAGCGGCAGGGAAATTGGTAATTCACCCCTCCACTTT
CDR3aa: CASSGREIGNSPLHF

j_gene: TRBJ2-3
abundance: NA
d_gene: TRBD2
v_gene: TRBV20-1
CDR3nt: TGCAGTGCCCTTGGACTAGCGGGAAGGGCAGATACGCAGTATTTT
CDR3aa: CSALGLAGRADTQYF

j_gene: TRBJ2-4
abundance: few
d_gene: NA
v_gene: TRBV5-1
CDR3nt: TGCGCCAGCAGCTTGACGAGGGGTGGGGACATTCAGTACTTC
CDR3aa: CASSLTRGGDIQYF

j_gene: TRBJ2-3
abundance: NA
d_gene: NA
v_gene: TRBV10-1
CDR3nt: TGCGCCAGCAGTGCGGTCAGGGGTGCAGATACGCAGTATTTT
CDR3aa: CASSAVRGADTQYF

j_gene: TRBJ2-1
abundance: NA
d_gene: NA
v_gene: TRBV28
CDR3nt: TGTGCCAGCACAATAACGGGCAATGAGCAGTTCTTC
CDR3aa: CASTITGNEQFF

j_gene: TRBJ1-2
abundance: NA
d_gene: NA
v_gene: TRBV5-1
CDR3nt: TGCGCCAGCAGCTTGGGTCAACAGGATGGGGGCTATGGCTACACCTTC
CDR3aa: CASSLGQQDGGYGYTF

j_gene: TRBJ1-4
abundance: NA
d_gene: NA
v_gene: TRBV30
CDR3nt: TGTGCCTGGAGTGGCGACAGCAATGAAAAACTGTTTTTT
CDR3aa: CAWSGDSNEKLFF

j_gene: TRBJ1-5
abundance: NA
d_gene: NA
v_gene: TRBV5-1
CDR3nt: TGCGCCAGCAGCTTGGCCTTGAGACAGCTGCCCCTGTATAGCAATCAGCCCCAGCATTTT
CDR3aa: CASSLALRQLPLYSNQPQHF

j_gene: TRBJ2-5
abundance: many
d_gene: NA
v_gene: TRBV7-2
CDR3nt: TGTGCCAGCAGCTCAAGTGTCAAGACCCAGTACTTC
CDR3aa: CASSSSVKTQYF

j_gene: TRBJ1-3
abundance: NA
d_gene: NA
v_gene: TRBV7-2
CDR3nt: TGTGCCAGCAGCTTCCCGGGACTTGGAAACACCATATATTTT
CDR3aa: CASSFPGLGNTIYF

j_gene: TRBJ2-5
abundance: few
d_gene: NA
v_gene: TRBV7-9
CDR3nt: TGTGCCAGCAGCTATAGCGGAGGAGGAGAGACCCAGTACTTC
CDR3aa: CASSYSGGGETQYF

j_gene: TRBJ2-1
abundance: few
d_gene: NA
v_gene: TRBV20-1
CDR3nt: TGCAGTGCTAGTCGCACGGCTAACAATGAGCAGTTCTTC
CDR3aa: CSASRTANNEQFF

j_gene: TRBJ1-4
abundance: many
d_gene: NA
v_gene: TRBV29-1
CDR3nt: TGCAGCGTCACAGGGCGGGCTAATGAAAAACTGTTTTTT
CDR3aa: CSVTGRANEKLFF

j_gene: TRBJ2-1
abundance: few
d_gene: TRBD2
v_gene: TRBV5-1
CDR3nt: TGCGCCAGCAGCTTATACCCGGGACTAGCCAATGAGCAGTTCTTC
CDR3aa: CASSLYPGLANEQFF

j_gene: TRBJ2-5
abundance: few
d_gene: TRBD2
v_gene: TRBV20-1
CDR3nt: TGCAGTGCTAGAGATCGACTAGCGGGCTTCCAAGAGACCCAGTACTTC
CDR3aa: CSARDRLAGFQETQYF

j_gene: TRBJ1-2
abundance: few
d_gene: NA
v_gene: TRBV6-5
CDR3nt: TGTGCCAGCAGTTACTCTCAGGGTCTTGGGGGCTACACCTTC
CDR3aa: CASSYSQGLGGYTF

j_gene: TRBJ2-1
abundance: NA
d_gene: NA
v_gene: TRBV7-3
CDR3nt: TGTGCCAGCAGCTTACAATTGGGCAGGGGAGGTGAGCAGTTCTTC
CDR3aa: CASSLQLGRGGEQFF

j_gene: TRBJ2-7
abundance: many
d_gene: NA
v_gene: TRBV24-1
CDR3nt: TGTGCCACCAGTGATTGGGGCGAGCAGTACTTC
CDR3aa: CATSDWGEQYF

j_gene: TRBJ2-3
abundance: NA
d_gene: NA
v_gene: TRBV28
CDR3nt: TGTGCCAGCGGCACGCCGAGGTCGTCAGATACGCAGTATTTT
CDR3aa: CASGTPRSSDTQYF

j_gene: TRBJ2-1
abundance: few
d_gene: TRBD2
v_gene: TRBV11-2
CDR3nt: TGTGCCAGCAGCTTAGTCTGGGGGCTAGCGGGATCCTACAATGAGCAGTTCTTC
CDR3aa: CASSLVWGLAGSYNEQFF

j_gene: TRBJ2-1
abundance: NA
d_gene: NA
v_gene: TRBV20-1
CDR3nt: TGCAGTGCTCAACTAGCCAGCTCCTACAATGAGCAGTTCTTC
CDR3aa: CSAQLASSYNEQFF

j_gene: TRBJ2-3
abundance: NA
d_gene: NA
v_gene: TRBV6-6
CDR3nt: TGTGCCAGCAGCAGTGCTCGGGGGGCGGTAGATACGCAGTATTTT
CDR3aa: CASSSARGAVDTQYF

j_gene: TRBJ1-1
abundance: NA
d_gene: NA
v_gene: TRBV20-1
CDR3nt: TGCAGTGCTAGACCCTTCGGACAGAGTTTTGAAGCTTTCTTT
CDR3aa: CSARPFGQSFEAFF

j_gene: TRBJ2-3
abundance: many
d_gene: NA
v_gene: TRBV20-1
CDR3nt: TGCAGTGCTAGAAGGGGAGATACGCAGTATTTT
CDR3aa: CSARRGDTQYF

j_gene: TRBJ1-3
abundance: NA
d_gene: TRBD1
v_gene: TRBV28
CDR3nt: TGTGCCAGCAGTGTCTCGCCCGGGACAGGGGGTGGAAACACCATATATTTT
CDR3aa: CASSVSPGTGGGNTIYF

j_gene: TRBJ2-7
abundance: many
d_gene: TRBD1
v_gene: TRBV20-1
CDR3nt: TGCAGTGCTAGGGACAGGGCGCGACCCTACGAGCAGTACTTC
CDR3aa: CSARDRARPYEQYF

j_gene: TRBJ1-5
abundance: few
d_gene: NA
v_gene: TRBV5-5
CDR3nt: TGTGCCAGCAGCCTACAGGCGGGCAGCATTCAGCCCCAGCATTTT
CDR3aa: CASSLQAGSIQPQHF

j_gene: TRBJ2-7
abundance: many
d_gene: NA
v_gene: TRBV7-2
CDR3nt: TGTGCCACCCGGGACTGGTCGAGCTCCTACGAGCAGTACTTC
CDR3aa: CATRDWSSSYEQYF

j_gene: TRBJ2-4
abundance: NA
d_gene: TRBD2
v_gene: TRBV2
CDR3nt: TGTGCCAGCAGTGAGATCGTAGCGGGGAGCTACGTGCAGTACTTC
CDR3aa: CASSEIVAGSYVQYF

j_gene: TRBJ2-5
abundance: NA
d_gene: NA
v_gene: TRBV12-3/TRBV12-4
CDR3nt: TGTGCCAGCAGTTTAGCGGGGTACGGTTCCCAGGGAAAACTACAAGAGACCCAGTACTTC
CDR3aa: CASSLAGYGSQGKLQETQYF

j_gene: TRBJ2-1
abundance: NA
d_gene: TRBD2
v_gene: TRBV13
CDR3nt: TGTGCCAGCAGCCAACCAGGGACTAGCGGGATCGATGAGCAGTTCTTC
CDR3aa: CASSQPGTSGIDEQFF

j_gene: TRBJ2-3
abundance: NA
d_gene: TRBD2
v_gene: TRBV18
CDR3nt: TGTGCCAGCTCACCTCGGAGATTCCCGGGACTAGCGGGAGACGGCACAGATACGCAGTATTTT
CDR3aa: CASSPRRFPGLAGDGTDTQYF

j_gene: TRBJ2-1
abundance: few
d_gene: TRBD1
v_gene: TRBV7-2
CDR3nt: TGTGCCAGCAGCCTGGGACAGTTAGAGCAGTTCTTC
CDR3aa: CASSLGQLEQFF

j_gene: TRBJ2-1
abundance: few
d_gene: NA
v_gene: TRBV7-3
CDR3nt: TGTGCCAGCAGCCCTACGGGACGGGCCTACAATGAGCAGTTCTTC
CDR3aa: CASSPTGRAYNEQFF

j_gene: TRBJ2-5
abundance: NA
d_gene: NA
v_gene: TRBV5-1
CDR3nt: TGCGCCAGCAGCTTGTATTTCACGACCAGAGAGACCCAGTACTTC
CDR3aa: CASSLYFTTRETQYF

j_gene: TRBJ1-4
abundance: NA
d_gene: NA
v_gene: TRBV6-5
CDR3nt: TGTGCCAGCAGTTACTCGTCGGAAGACACAGCGACTGAGGAAAAACTGTTTTTT
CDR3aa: CASSYSSEDTATEEKLFF

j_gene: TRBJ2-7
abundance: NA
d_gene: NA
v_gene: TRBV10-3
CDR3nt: TGTGCCATCAGTGGGGCCGGAGCGGGCAACTCCTACGAGCAGTACTTC
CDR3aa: CAISGAGAGNSYEQYF

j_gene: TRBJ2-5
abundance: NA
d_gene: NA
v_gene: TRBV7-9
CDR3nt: TGTGCCAGCAGCTTTACGGGAGAGGGGACCCAGTACTTC
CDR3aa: CASSFTGEGTQYF

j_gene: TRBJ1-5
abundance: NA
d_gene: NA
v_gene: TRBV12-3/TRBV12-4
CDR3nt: TGTGCCAGCAGTTTCGGGGGGGAAGATCAGCCCCAGCATTTT
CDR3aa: CASSFGGEDQPQHF

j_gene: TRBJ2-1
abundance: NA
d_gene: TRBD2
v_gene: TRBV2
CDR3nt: TGTGCCAGCAGTGGTAAACTAGCGGACGATGAGCAGTTCTTC
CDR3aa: CASSGKLADDEQFF

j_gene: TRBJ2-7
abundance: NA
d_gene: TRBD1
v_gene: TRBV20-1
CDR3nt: TGCAGTGCCACACAGGGGAACTACGAGCAGTACTTC
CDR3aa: CSATQGNYEQYF

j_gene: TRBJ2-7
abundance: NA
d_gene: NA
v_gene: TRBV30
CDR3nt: TGTGCCTGGAGTGTACGTCTCCAGGCCCTCTCCGAGCAGTACTTC
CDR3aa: CAWSVRLQALSEQYF

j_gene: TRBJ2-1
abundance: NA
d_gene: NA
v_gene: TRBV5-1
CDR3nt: TGCGCCAGCAGCCTTACGGGCCTAGACTACAATGAGCAGTTCTTC
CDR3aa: CASSLTGLDYNEQFF

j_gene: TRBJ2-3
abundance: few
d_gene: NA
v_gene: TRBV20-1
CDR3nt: TGCAGTGCTAGAGATCGCGGACTGGCTCAGGATACGCAGTATTTT
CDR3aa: CSARDRGLAQDTQYF

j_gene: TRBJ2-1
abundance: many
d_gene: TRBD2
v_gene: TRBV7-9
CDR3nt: TGTGCCAGCAGCTTGGAGGGACTAGCGGGTGAGCAGTTCTTC
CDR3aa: CASSLEGLAGEQFF

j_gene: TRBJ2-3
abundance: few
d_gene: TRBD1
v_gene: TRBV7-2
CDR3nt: TGTGCCGGCAGCTTAGGGGGCACTACATCGTATACGCAGTATTTT
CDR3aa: CAGSLGGTTSYTQYF

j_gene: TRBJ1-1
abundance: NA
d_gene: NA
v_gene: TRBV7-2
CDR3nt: TGTGCCAGCACCATAGGCACGATGAACACTGAAGCTTTCTTT
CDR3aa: CASTIGTMNTEAFF

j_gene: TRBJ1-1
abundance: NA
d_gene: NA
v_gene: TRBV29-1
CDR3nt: TGCAGCGCGGGGGTCCGGAACACTGAAGCTTTCTTT
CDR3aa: CSAGVRNTEAFF